These T cell receptor beta chains were read from a single sample in a study of Graves' ophthalmopathy and Graves' hyperthyroidism. TCRdb fed the multiplex PCR reads into MiXCR, producing one record per CDR3 protein. The sample records hundreds of thousands of distinct CDR3 sequences, approximately 39% being singletons. The source material was peripheral blood. These receptors were taken from an adult man with Graves' ophthalmopathy. CDR3s include the opening cysteine and the closing phenylalanine or tryptophan. A D gene is named only where the DNA matches it firmly. Clone size is stated in some rows and not others, as once, few, many or a class when expanded.

TRBD1 | TRBJ1-2 | . | TRBV11-2 | CASSLWSRGVYGYTF | TGTGCCAGCAGCCTCTGGTCCAGGGGGGTCTATGGCTACACCTTC
TRBD2 | TRBJ2-2 | many | TRBV6-5 | CASSYDGAGTGELFF | TGTGCCAGCAGTTACGACGGAGCGGGGACCGGGGAGCTGTTTTTT
TRBD1 | TRBJ2-7 | once | TRBV20-1 | CSALGTGGLNEQYF | TGCAGTGCCCTCGGGACAGGGGGCTTGAACGAGCAGTACTTC
. | TRBJ1-4 | . | TRBV11-1 | CARDLVGRGGTEKLFF | TGTGCTAGAGACCTTGTAGGGCGAGGTGGTACTGAAAAACTGTTTTTT
. | TRBJ1-2 | . | TRBV10-3 | CAISAYGYTF | TGTGCCATCAGTGCTTATGGCTACACCTTC
. | TRBJ1-2 | many | TRBV4-1 | CASSQDSGYGYTF | TGCGCCAGCAGCCAAGATTCAGGGTACGGCTACACCTTC
. | TRBJ1-6 | many | TRBV9 | CASSQEPPGGSPLHF | TGTGCCAGCAGCCAAGAGCCTCCTGGGGGATCACCCCTCCACTTT
. | TRBJ1-3 | . | TRBV7-2 | CASSLDPGISGNTIYF | TGTGCCAGCAGCTTAGACCCGGGGATCTCTGGAAACACCATATATTTT
. | TRBJ2-7 | few | TRBV5-4 | CASSFSSNPLAYEQYF | TGTGCCAGCAGCTTTTCGTCGAACCCTCTCGCCTACGAGCAGTACTTC
. | TRBJ2-5 | many | TRBV9 | CASSVEGTNQETQYF | TGTGCCAGCAGCGTGGAGGGGACCAACCAAGAGACCCAGTACTTC
. | TRBJ2-5 | many | TRBV2 | CATSQGSRETQYF | TGTGCCACCAGTCAGGGTTCACGAGAGACCCAGTACTTC
. | TRBJ2-7 | many | TRBV29-1 | CSVVQGSSRYEQYF | TGCAGCGTCGTACAGGGTTCGAGTCGTTACGAGCAGTACTTC
TRBD2 | TRBJ2-5 | many | TRBV12-3/TRBV12-4 | CASSPPTSGGVETQYF | TGTGCCAGCAGTCCCCCGACTAGCGGGGGGGTAGAGACCCAGTACTTC
TRBD2 | TRBJ2-7 | many | TRBV12-3/TRBV12-4 | CASSFRPSGSYEQYF | TGTGCCAGCAGTTTTCGTCCTAGCGGATCCTACGAGCAGTACTTC
TRBD1 | TRBJ1-6 | . | TRBV2 | CASSFQQTGTNSPLHF | TGTGCCAGCAGTTTCCAACAGACAGGGACGAATTCACCCCTCCACTTT
TRBD2 | TRBJ2-5 | . | TRBV15 | CATSSLTSGAQETQYF | TGTGCCACCAGCAGCTTGACTAGCGGGGCTCAAGAGACCCAGTACTTC
. | TRBJ1-2 | many | TRBV19 | CASSVNRNYGYTF | TGTGCCAGTAGTGTAAACAGGAACTATGGCTACACCTTC
TRBD2 | TRBJ2-7 | many | TRBV14 | CASSQGYGREQYF | TGTGCCAGCAGCCAAGGATACGGGAGGGAGCAGTACTTC
. | TRBJ1-3 | . | TRBV9 | CASSPEGRNTIYF | TGTGCCAGCAGTCCTGAGGGCAGAAACACCATATATTTT
. | TRBJ2-7 | . | TRBV30 | CAWAGTPRYEQYF | TGTGCCTGGGCCGGGACCCCCCGATACGAGCAGTACTTC
. | TRBJ2-7 | . | TRBV3-1 | CASSQSAGRGTYEQYF | TGTGCCAGCAGCCAGAGCGCGGGGCGGGGAACCTACGAGCAGTACTTC
. | TRBJ1-2 | . | TRBV11-2 | CASSLVGGIYGYTF | TGTGCCAGCAGCTTAGTGGGGGGCATCTATGGCTACACCTTC
. | TRBJ1-4 | . | TRBV9 | CASSVEVHNEKLFF | TGTGCCAGCAGCGTAGAAGTCCATAATGAAAAACTGTTTTTT
TRBD1 | TRBJ1-3 | many | TRBV7-9 | CASSWATGTYSGNTIYF | TGTGCCAGCAGCTGGGCGACAGGGACTTACTCTGGAAACACCATATATTTT
. | TRBJ2-3 | . | TRBV19 | CASSIRYF | TGTGCCAGTAGTATAAGATATTTT
TRBD1 | TRBJ1-2 | . | TRBV29-1 | CSAGAGTGHGYTF | TGCAGTGCTGGGGCCGGGACAGGGCATGGCTACACCTTC
. | TRBJ2-2 | . | TRBV7-9 | CASSFRPGELFF | TGTGCCAGCAGCTTCCGTCCAGGGGAGCTGTTTTTT
. | TRBJ2-6 | many | TRBV9 | CASSVGKGRGTGANVLTF | TGTGCCAGCAGCGTAGGTAAGGGACGCGGCACTGGGGCCAACGTCCTGACTTTC
TRBD1 | TRBJ2-2 | . | TRBV24-1 | CATSDGGQGNTGELFF | TGTGCCACCAGTGATGGGGGACAGGGGAACACCGGGGAGCTGTTTTTT
TRBD1 | TRBJ2-7 | . | TRBV7-6 | CASSLEGQGAYEQYF | TGTGCCAGCAGCTTAGAAGGCCAGGGGGCCTACGAGCAGTACTTC
. | TRBJ2-5 | . | TRBV29-1 | CSAGLSQVAYNEQYF | TGCAGCGCTGGGCTAAGCCAGGTCGCCTACAATGAGCAGTACTTC
. | TRBJ1-2 | . | TRBV10-3 | CAISREEGYTF | TGTGCCATCTCGAGAGAGGAAGGCTACACCTTC
. | TRBJ2-7 | few | TRBV10-3 | CASSFRSGNIYEQYF | TGTGCCAGCAGTTTCCGATCCGGGAATATCTACGAGCAGTACTTC
TRBD1 | TRBJ2-7 | many | TRBV7-9 | CASSPGTGPNEQYF | TGTGCCAGCAGTCCCGGGACAGGGCCCAACGAGCAGTACTTC
. | TRBJ2-7 | many | TRBV7-2 | CASSLRRGTAYEQYF | TGTGCCAGCAGCCTTCGGCGGGGGACAGCCTACGAGCAGTACTTC
. | TRBJ2-7 | many | TRBV10-3 | CAATTENYEQYF | TGTGCCGCCACTACAGAAAACTACGAGCAGTACTTC
TRBD2 | TRBJ2-5 | . | TRBV7-2 | CASSSGTSGGFLYQETQYF | TGTGCCAGCAGCTCCGGGACTAGCGGGGGGTTTTTGTACCAAGAGACCCAGTACTTC
. | TRBJ1-2 | few | TRBV11-2 | CASSPAGTVYGYTF | TGTGCCAGCAGCCCTGCAGGGACCGTCTATGGCTACACCTTC
. | TRBJ1-5 | few | TRBV10-3 | CASSEGPLSWPQHF | TGTGCCAGCAGTGAGGGACCCTTGAGTTGGCCCCAGCATTTT
TRBD1 | TRBJ2-2 | few | TRBV9 | CASSVEYSRQGGAGELFF | TGTGCCAGCAGCGTAGAGTATTCCAGACAGGGTGGGGCCGGGGAGCTGTTTTTT